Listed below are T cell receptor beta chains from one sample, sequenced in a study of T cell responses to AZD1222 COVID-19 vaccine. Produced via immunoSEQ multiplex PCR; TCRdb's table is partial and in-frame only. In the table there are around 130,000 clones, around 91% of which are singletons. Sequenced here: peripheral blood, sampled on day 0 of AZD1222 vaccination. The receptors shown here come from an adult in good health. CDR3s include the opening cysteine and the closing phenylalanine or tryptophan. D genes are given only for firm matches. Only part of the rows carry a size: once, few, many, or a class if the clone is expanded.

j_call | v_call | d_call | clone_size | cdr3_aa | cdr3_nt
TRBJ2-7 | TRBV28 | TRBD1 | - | CASLRTGGGYEQYF | TGTGCCAGCCTTCGAACAGGGGGCGGTTACGAGCAGTACTTC
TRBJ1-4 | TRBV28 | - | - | CASSLASLLTNEKLFF | TGTGCCAGCAGTTTAGCCAGTCTGTTAACTAATGAAAAACTGTTTTTT
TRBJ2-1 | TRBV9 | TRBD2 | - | CASSLPLETSGASYNEQFF | TGTGCCAGCAGCCTCCCCTTGGAGACTAGCGGGGCCTCCTACAATGAGCAGTTCTTC
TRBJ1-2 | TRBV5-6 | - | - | CASSPRGGPGGYTF | TGTGCCAGCAGCCCCCGTGGGGGCCCGGGGGGCTACACCTTC
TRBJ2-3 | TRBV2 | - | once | CASSEVGWGDTDTQYF | TGTGCCAGCAGTGAAGTGGGTTGGGGGGACACAGATACGCAGTATTTT
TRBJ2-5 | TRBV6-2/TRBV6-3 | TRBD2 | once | CASSPLAGVRETQYF | TGTGCCAGCAGTCCCTTAGCGGGAGTGCGAGAGACCCAGTACTTC
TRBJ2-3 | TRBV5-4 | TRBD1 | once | CASSSWDRGTDTQYF | TGTGCCAGCAGCTCCTGGGACAGGGGCACAGATACGCAGTATTTT
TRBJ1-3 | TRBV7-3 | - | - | CASSLTGTGNTIYF | TGTGCCAGCAGCTTAACAGGCACTGGAAACACCATATATTTT
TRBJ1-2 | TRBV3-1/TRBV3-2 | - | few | CASSRDINGYTF | TGTGCCAGCAGCCGGGACATTAATGGCTACACCTTC
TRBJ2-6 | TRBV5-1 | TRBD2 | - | CASSFGGTGANVLTF | TGCGCCAGCAGCTTCGGGGGGACCGGGGCCAACGTCCTGACTTTC
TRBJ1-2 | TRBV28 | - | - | CASSLYGVYGYTF | TGTGCCAGCAGTTTATATGGGGTCTATGGCTACACCTTC
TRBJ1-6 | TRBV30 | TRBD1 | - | CAWTAGGRLPLHF | TGTGCCTGGACCGCAGGGGGGCGGCTACCCCTCCACTTT
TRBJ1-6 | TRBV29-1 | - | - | CSVEVRCGRYFLSPLHF | TGCAGCGTTGAAGTGAGGTGTGGCAGATATTTCCTTTCACCCCTCCACTTT
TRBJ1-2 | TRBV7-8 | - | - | CASSRAAYGYTF | TGTGCCAGCAGCCGGGCCGCTTATGGCTACACCTTC
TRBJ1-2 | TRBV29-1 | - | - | CSVFPDAGGYTF | TGCAGCGTTTTTCCCGATGCAGGGGGCTACACCTTC
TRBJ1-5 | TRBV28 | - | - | CASSLRLGGVDQPQHF | TGTGCCAGCAGCCTCCGCCTGGGGGGGGTCGATCAGCCCCAGCATTTT